This T cell receptor (beta chain) was captured in a study of a mutant IDH1 vaccine in newly diagnosed glioma. Study at large: Vaccine administration was initiated 4-6 weeks following radiotherapy alone, or with temozolomide cycles. Earlier treatment was radiotherapy, temozolomide, or both, with most getting both.

The time point here: week 5, during vaccination. Topical imiquimod was applied with each vaccine dose, which held 300 ug of mutant IDH1 20-mer peptide. V was clipped by 0 bases and J by 3 bases, with 12 bases between them. Germline CDR1 SGHRS, CDR2 YFSETQ. This CDR3 comprises 15 residues. Sequencing used immunoSEQ multiplex PCR; TCRdb keeps in-frame clones, though not all of them. Among roughly 51,000 clones listed, over 70% were seen once. This clone was recorded a few times. The antigen is undetermined. The material was PBMCs, obtained from a glioma patient whose treatment included an IDH1 peptide vaccine. The source of this sequence is a man aged 25 to 40 with glioma. This chain uses TRBV5-1 with TRBJ1-1; D is possibly TRBD1 (6 bases). The CDR3 sequence: CASSLEDRLYTEAFF. CDR3 DNA: TGCGCCAGCAGCTTGGAGGACAGACTTTACACTGAAGCTTTCTTT.